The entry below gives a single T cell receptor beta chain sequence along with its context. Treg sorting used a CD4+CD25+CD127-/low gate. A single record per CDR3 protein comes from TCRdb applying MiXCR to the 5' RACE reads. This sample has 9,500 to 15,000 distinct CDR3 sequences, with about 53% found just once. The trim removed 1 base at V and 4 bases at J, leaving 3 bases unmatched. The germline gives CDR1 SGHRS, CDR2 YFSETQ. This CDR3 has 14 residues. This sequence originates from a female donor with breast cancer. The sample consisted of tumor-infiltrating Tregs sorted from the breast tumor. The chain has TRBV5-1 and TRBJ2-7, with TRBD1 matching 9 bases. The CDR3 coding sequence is TGCGCCAGCAGCTTGATGGGACAGGGATACGAGCAGTACGTC. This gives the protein CASSLMGQGYEQYV.